This T cell receptor (beta chain) was identified during a study of identical twins. Between the trimmed V and J ends, which lost 4 bases and 6 bases, there was a span of 15 bases. This CDR3 has 14 residues. CDR1 and CDR2 (germline): LGHDT, YNNKEL (reference sequence). Comment on this clonotype: Its antigen is not identified.

Study findings and constraints: An excess of low generation probability was shown by twin-shared out-of-frame alpha sequences.

TCRdb re-derived calls from the 5' RACE reads in MiXCR, one entry per CDR3 protein. Of approximately 600,000 distinct CDR3 sequences in the sample, around 9.6% were seen once. In addition, the sample was reused for a study of yellow fever vaccine responses in identical twins.

The sequence was collected from a woman between 18 and 29 years old in good health. Input material: PBMCs. The chain combines TRBV3-1 with TRBJ2-5; no clear D gene. The CDR3 DNA reads as TGTGCCAGCAGCCTCTCCGACCACGATCAGACCCAGTACTTC. This sequence encodes CASSLSDHDQTQYF.